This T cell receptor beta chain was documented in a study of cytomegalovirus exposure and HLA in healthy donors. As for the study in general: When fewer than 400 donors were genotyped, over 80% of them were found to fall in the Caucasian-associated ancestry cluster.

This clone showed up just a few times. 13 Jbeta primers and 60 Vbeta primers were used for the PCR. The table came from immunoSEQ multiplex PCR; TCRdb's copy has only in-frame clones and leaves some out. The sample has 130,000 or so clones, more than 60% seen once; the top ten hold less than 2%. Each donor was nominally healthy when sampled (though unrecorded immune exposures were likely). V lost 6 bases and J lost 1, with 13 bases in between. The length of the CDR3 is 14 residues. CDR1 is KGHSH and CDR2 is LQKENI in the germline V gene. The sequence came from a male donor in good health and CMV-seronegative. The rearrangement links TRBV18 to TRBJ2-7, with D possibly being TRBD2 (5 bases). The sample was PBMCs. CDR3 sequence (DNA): TGTGCCAGCTCCCCCCGGGAACAGTCCTACGAGCAGTACTTC. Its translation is CASSPREQSYEQYF.